This T cell receptor (beta chain) was sequenced for a study of blood T cell repertoires in COVID-19. TCRdb's table, derived via immunoSEQ multiplex PCR, lists solely in-frame clones and lacks some. Here the sample spans 75,000 to 90,000 clones, about 90% being singletons. This CDR3 contains 14 residues. The sequenced sample consisted of peripheral blood. The sequence derives from a human donor in a cohort sampled during active COVID-19. The chain couples TRBV21-1 to TRBJ2-7; the tabulated D call, TRBD1, remains unverified against the DNA. TRBV21-1 is described as a pseudogene. CDR3 in amino acids: CASSRGTGLGEQYF. CDR3 bases: TGTGCCAGCAGCAGGGGGACAGGGCTAGGGGAGCAGTACTTC.